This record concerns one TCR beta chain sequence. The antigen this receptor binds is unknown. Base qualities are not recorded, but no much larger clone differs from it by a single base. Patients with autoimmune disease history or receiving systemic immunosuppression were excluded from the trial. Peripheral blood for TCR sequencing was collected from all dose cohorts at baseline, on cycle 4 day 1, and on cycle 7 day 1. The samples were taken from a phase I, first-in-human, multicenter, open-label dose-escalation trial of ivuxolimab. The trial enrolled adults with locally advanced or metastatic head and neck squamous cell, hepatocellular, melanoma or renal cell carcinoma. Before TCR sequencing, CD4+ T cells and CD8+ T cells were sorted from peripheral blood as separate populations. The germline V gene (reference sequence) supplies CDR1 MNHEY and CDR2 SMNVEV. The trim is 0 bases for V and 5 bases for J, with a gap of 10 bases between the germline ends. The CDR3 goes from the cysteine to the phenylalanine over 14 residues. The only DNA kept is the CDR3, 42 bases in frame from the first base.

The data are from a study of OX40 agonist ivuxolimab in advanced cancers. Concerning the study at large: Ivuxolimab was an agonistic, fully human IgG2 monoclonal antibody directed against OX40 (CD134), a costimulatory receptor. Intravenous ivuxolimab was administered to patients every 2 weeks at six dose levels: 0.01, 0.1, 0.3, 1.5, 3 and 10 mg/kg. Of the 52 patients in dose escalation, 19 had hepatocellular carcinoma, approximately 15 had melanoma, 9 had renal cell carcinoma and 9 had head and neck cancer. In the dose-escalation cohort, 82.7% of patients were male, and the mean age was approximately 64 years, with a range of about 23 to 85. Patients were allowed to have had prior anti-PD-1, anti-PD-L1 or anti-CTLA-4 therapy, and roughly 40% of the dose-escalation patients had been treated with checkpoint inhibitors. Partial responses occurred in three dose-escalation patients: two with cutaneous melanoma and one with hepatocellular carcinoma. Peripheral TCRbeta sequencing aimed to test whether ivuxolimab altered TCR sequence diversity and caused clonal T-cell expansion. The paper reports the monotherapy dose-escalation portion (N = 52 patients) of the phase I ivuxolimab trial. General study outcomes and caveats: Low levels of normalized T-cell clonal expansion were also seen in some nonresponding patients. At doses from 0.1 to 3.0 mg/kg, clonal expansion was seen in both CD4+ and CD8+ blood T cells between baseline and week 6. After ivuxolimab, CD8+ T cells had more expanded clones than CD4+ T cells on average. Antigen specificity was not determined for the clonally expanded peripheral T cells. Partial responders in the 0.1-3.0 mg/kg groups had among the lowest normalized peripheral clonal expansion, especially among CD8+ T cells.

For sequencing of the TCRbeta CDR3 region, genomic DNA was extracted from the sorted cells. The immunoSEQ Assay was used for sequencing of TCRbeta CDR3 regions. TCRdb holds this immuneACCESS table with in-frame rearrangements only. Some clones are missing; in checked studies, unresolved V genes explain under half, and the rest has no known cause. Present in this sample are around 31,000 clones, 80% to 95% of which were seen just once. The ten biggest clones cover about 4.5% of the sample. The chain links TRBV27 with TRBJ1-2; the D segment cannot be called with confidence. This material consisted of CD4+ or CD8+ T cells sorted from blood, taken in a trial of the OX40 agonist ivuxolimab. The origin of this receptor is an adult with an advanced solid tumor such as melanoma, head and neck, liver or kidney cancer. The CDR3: CASSLSRGGYGYTF. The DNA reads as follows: TGTGCCAGCAGTTTATCGCGTGGAGGGTATGGCTACACCTTC.